Listed here are 16 T cell receptor beta chains from one sample, sequenced in a study of blood T cells in healthy people across ages (dated by TCRdb to about 2015). The library was obtained by 5' RACE. TCRdb names Illumina HiSeq 2500 as the instrument used. A second roughly 6 to 12 cycle PCR used a sample-barcoded 5' primer and a J-beta primer mix. The raw public reads went through TCRdb reprocessing: fastp at Q25, MiXCR clone calling, in-frame beta chains kept. Rows with one shared CDR3 protein collapse into an entry with the most common genes and DNA. This sample gives roughly 1,000,000 distinct CDR3 sequences in total; 20% to 25% of them show up just once. 0.75% of the sample is held by the ten biggest clonotypes. These data were likewise used in another study, on T cells of mothers and their children.

The sample taken for sequencing was blood. The receptors shown here come from a girl aged 2 to 10 in good health.

The V gene is TRBV2, the J gene TRBJ2-2, with 7 bases aligning to TRBD2. The CDR3 loop spans 14 amino acids. V lost 4 bases, J lost 7 bases, and 6 bases stayed unmatched. Germline values: CDR1 SNHLY, CDR2 FYNNEI. The DNA of the CDR3 is TGTGCCAGCAGTGTCAGCGGGATTATCGGGGAGCTGTTTTTT. Amino acids: CASSVSGIIGELFF.

The chain uses TRBV5-1 and TRBJ2-6; no clear D. The germline CDR1 and CDR2 sequences are SGHRS and YFSETQ. Trimming pared 0 bases from V and 3 bases from J, leaving 4 bases between. The CDR3 runs to 14 residues. CDR3 residues: CASSLGDGANVLTF. The CDR3 coding sequence is TGCGCCAGCAGCTTGGGTGATGGGGCCAACGTCCTGACTTTC.

This chain uses TRBV4-1 with TRBJ2-5; either TRBD1 or TRBD2 may supply D (5 bases each). Germline-derived CDR1 and CDR2 are MGHRA and YSYEKL. Trimming took off 0 bases at V and 1 base at J, with 9 bases between the two ends. CDR3 length: 15 amino acids. This CDR3 reads CASSQDRDPQETQYF. DNA of the CDR3: TGCGCCAGCAGCCAAGACCGGGACCCCCAAGAGACCCAGTACTTC.

The chain is built from TRBV10-3 and TRBJ1-2; D is perhaps TRBD1 (5 bases). This CDR3 spans 15 amino acids. V was trimmed by 7 bases and J by 3 bases, leaving 18 bases between them. Germline V gene data show CDR1 as ENHRY and CDR2 as SYGVKD. CDR3 sequence reads: CAIIGTGWGDYGYTF. In DNA, the CDR3 is TGTGCCATCATCGGTACAGGTTGGGGCGACTATGGCTACACCTTC.

The CDR3 sequence: CSVEDQASGDYEQYF. The CDR3 DNA sequence: TGCAGCGTTGAAGATCAGGCTAGCGGGGACTACGAGCAGTACTTC. The V call is TRBV29-1, the J call TRBJ2-7; 9 bases map to TRBD2. Trimming removed 0 bases from V and 3 bases from J; junction bases left unmatched: 6. Germline values: CDR1 SQVTM, CDR2 ANQGSEA. The CDR3 contains 15 residues.

This clonotype was counted between two and nine times. This chain's CDR3 is CASSTRTGSKKTQYF. CDR3 DNA sequence: TGTGCCAGCAGCACCCGGACAGGGTCTAAAAAGACCCAGTACTTC. The chain has TRBV7-2 and TRBJ2-5, with 8 bases that match TRBD1. The CDR3 is made up of 15 amino acids. The ends lost 5 bases at V and 6 bases at J; junction bases unmatched: 11. Looked up from germline, CDR1 is SGHTA and CDR2 is FQGNSA. Variable domain in full (rest from reference TRBV7-2 and TRBJ2-5): GAGVSQSPSNKVTEKGKDVELRCDPISGHTALYWYRQSLGQGLEFLIYFQGNSAPDKSGLPSDRFSAERTGGSVSTLTIQRTQQEDSAVYLCASSTRTGSKKTQYFGPGTRLLVL.

This clonotype has a handful of counts. This sequence joins TRBV20-1 and TRBJ2-7; D remains ambiguous. This CDR3 is built from 14 residues. Germline V lookup: CDR1 DFQATT, CDR2 SNEGSKA (reference sequence). V was clipped by 0 bases and J by 5 bases, with 14 bases between them. CDR3 bases: TGCAGTGCTAGAGATAATGGCCATATCGACGAGCAGTACTTC. Protein sequence: CSARDNGHIDEQYF.

The genes are TRBV15 and TRBJ2-7, with D hard to call. The CDR3 is 13 amino acids. V was shortened by 0 bases and J by 3 bases, with 6 bases between the two germline ends. The germline V gene has CDR1 LNHNV and CDR2 YYDKDF (reference sequence). The CDR3 bases are TGTGCCACCAGCAGAGATCCCCGCTACGAGCAGTACTTC. Encoded protein: CATSRDPRYEQYF.

The genes are TRBV5-1 and TRBJ1-4; unclear D gene. This CDR3 has 17 residues. Germline loops: CDR1 SGHRS, CDR2 YFSETQ. The V end lost 2 bases, the J end lost 1 base, and 15 bases lay between the germline ends. The CDR3 sequence: CASSFGPSEGTNEKLFF. CDR3 nucleotide sequence: TGCGCCAGCAGCTTCGGGCCGAGCGAAGGAACTAATGAAAAACTGTTTTTT.

The chain recombines TRBV12-3 or TRBV12-4 with TRBJ2-2; 9 bases agree with TRBD2. The V and J ends lost 6 bases and 1 base, in that order; junction bases with no gene match: 12. The CDR3 loop spans 18 amino acids. The CDR3 sequence: CASSPPGLATENTGELFF. DNA for the CDR3: TGTGCCAGCAGCCCCCCGGGACTAGCAACTGAGAACACCGGGGAGCTGTTTTTT.

This clonotype was detected a few times. This chain uses TRBV4-1 with TRBJ2-2, with D perhaps assigned TRBD1 or TRBD2 (6 bases each). V was cut by 0 bases and J by 3 bases, with 11 bases left in between. Germline assignment: CDR1 MGHRA and CDR2 YSYEKL. This CDR3 contains 16 residues. The CDR3 DNA is TGCGCCAGCAGCCAAGATTGGGGGGCGTACACCGGGGAGCTGTTTTTT. Residues: CASSQDWGAYTGELFF.

This clonotype has just a few counts. This sequence joins TRBV9 and TRBJ2-1; 14 bases align to TRBD2. Germline V gene sequence: CDR1 SGDLS, CDR2 YYNGEE. This CDR3 has 14 residues. V gave up 3 bases and J gave up 9 bases; unmatched junction bases: 2. DNA of the CDR3: TGTGCCAGCAGCGGAGGGACTAGCGGGGGTGAGCAGTTCTTC. Residues: CASSGGTSGGEQFF.

This rearrangement joins TRBV7-6 to TRBJ2-1, with TRBD2 identical over 11 bases. The CDR3 has 12 residues. V lost 5 bases and J lost 11; bases outside the gene matches: 2. Per the germline V gene, CDR1 is SGHVS and CDR2 is FNYEAQ. In nucleotides, the CDR3 is TGTGCCAGCAGCACGACTAGCGGGAAGCAGTTCTTC. Protein product: CASSTTSGKQFF.

This sequence joins TRBV20-1 and TRBJ1-1; weak D call: TRBD1 (6 bases). Trimming took off 4 bases at V and 11 bases at J, with 20 bases between the two ends. The CDR3 loop spans 13 amino acids. From germline, CDR1 is DFQATT and CDR2 SNEGSKA (reference sequence). The CDR3 DNA follows: TGCAGTGCTATTGGGCCAGGGGCGGCTTTTGCTTTCTTT. It codes for CSAIGPGAAFAFF.

V is TRBV4-1 and J is TRBJ2-7; D unclear. V was trimmed by 1 base and J by 3 bases, leaving 7 bases between them. This CDR3 is built from 13 residues. Germline CDR1 and CDR2: MGHRA and YSYEKL. The CDR3 is CASSQATDYEQYF. The DNA of the CDR3 is TGCGCCAGCAGCCAAGCTACCGACTACGAGCAGTACTTC.

The V gene is TRBV20-1, the J gene TRBJ2-3, with D hard to call. The CDR3 covers 11 residues. CDR1 and CDR2 from the germline V gene are DFQATT and SNEGSKA (reference sequence). Trimming pared 3 bases from V and 4 bases from J, leaving 5 bases between. CDR3 protein: CSASHADTQYF. In DNA, the CDR3 is TGCAGTGCTAGTCATGCAGATACGCAGTATTTT.